Described below is a single T cell receptor (beta chain) sequence and its context. This entry comes from a study of breast tumors, draining lymph nodes, adjacent tissues. The V end lost 0 bases, the J end lost 2 bases, and 15 bases lay between the germline ends. Germline lookup yields CDR1 LGHNA and CDR2 YSLEER. This CDR3 has 17 amino acids. Axillary draining lymph nodes of breast cancer patients supplied the node samples. TCRdb recomputed calls from the multiplex PCR reads with MiXCR, one row per CDR3 protein. Of fewer than 200,000 distinct CDR3 sequences listed, 25% to 40% are singletons. What was sequenced was axillary lymph node tissue. This sequence joins TRBV4-3 and TRBJ2-3; D may be TRBD1 (6 bases). The TCR originated in a female donor with breast cancer. Some clones in this sample may be carry-over from other donors' samples. CDR3 sequence reads: CASSQDTQGRTTDTQYF. The CDR3, as DNA: TGCGCCAGCAGCCAAGATACGCAGGGGCGAACCACAGATACGCAGTATTTT.